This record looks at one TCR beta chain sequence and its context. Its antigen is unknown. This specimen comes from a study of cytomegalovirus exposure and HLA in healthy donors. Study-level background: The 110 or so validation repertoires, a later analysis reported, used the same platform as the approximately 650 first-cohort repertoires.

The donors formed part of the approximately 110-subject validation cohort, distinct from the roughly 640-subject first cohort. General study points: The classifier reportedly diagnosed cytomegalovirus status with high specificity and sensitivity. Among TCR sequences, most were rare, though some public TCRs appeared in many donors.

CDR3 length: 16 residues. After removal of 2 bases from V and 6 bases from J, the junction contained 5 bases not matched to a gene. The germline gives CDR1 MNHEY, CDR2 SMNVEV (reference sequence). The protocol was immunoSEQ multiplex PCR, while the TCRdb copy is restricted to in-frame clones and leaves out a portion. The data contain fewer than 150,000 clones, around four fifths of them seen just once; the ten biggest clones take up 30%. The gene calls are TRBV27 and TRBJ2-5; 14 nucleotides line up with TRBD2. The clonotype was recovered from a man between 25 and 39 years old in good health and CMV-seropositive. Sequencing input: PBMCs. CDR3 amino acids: CASSLVTSGGGKTQYF. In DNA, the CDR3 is TGTGCCAGCAGTTTAGTGACTAGCGGGGGGGGGAAGACCCAGTACTTC.